The 19 T cell receptor beta chains reported below all come from one sample, sequenced in a study of cytomegalovirus exposure and HLA in healthy donors. Use of 60 Vbeta and 13 Jbeta primers characterized the PCR. Sequencing was performed with immunoSEQ multiplex PCR; in TCRdb, only in-frame clones are kept and a portion is missing. The sample includes 210,000 or so clones, around 80% seen only once; the top ten take 0.63%. The sample consisted of PBMCs. The receptor set was obtained from a man aged 18 to 35 in good health and CMV-seronegative.

The rearrangement joins TRBV9 to TRBJ1-1, with 7 bases lining up with TRBD1. The trim removed 3 bases at V and 4 bases at J, leaving 6 bases unmatched. The germline gives CDR1 SGDLS, CDR2 YYNGEE. There are 14 residues in the CDR3. CDR3 DNA: TGTGCCAGCAGCGGACAGGGTACGGGCACTGAAGCTTTCTTT. Protein sequence: CASSGQGTGTEAFF. Full variable domain (rest looked up from reference TRBV9 and TRBJ1-1): DSGVTQTPKHLITATGQRVTLRCSPRSGDLSVYWYQQSLDQGLQFLIQYYNGEERAKGNILERFSAQQFPDLHSELNLSSLELGDSALYFCASSGQGTGTEAFFGQGTRLTVV.

This clone has just a few counts. The chain has TRBV7-3 and TRBJ1-5; tentatively, D is TRBD1 (6 bases). Per the germline V gene, CDR1 is SGHTA and CDR2 is FQGTGA. The CDR3 contains 13 residues. V was pared by 4 bases and J by 4 bases, with 8 bases between. CDR3 region: CASSSDRNQPQHF. The CDR3 nucleotides read TGTGCCAGCAGCTCCGACAGGAATCAGCCCCAGCATTTT.

This rearrangement joins TRBV29-1 to TRBJ1-2; TRBD1 matches at 9 bases. V shed 7 bases, J shed 8 bases, and the junction held 5 bases outside the gene matches. CDR3 size: 11 residues. Looked up from germline, CDR1 is SQVTM and CDR2 is ANQGSEA. For the CDR3, the DNA is TGCAGCGCTAGGACAGGGGAAGGCTACACCTTC. It specifies CSARTGEGYTF. The variable domain in full, with the rest retrieved from reference TRBV29-1 and TRBJ1-2, is SAVISQKPSRDICQRGTSLTIQCQVDSQVTMMFWYRQQPGQSLTLIATANQGSEATYESGFVIDKFPISRPNLTFSTLTVSNMSPEDSSIYLCSARTGEGYTFGSGTRLTVV.

The chain uses TRBV10-2 and TRBJ1-1; 7 bases line up with TRBD1. The CDR3 length is 14 residues. Germline V gives CDR1 WSHSY, CDR2 SAAADI. V dropped 6 bases and J dropped 2; count of bases not matched to a gene: 6. CDR3 nucleotide sequence: TGCGCCAGCAGCGAGGGACAGATAAACACTGAAGCTTTCTTT. This encodes CASSEGQINTEAFF.

V gene TRBV18 combines with J gene TRBJ1-2, with 7 bases that match TRBD1. V lost 6 bases to trimming and J lost 3 bases; unmatched junction nucleotides: 13. Per germline, CDR1 KGHSH and CDR2 LQKENI. This CDR3 is built from 16 residues. CDR3 sequence reads: CASSPGPDRLHYGYTF. CDR3 nucleotide sequence: TGTGCCAGCTCCCCAGGACCGGACAGGCTTCACTATGGCTACACCTTC. The complete variable domain, with remaining parts taken from reference TRBV18 and TRBJ1-2, reads NAGVMQNPRHLVRRRGQEARLRCSPMKGHSHVYWYRQLPEEGLKFMVYLQKENIIDESGMPKERFSAEFPKEGPSILRIQQVVRGDSAAYFCASSPGPDRLHYGYTFGSGTRLTVV.

The J gene is TRBJ2-1, the V gene TRBV5-1; 13 nucleotides line up with TRBD2. V was clipped by 6 bases and J by 2 bases; unmatched bases: 11. This CDR3 spans 18 amino acids. Germline-derived CDR1 and CDR2 are SGHRS and YFSETQ. CDR3 in DNA: TGCGCCAGCACCCCTTGGGTGGGACTAGCGGGACCCTACAATGAGCAGTTCTTC. It codes for CASTPWVGLAGPYNEQFF.

The chain combines TRBV19 with TRBJ2-2, with 8 bases fitting TRBD2. The V gene's germline CDR1 is LNHDA and CDR2 SQIVND (reference sequence). CDR3 length equals 16 residues. After removal of 10 bases from V and 5 bases from J, the junction contained 15 bases not matched to a gene. The CDR3 region has the DNA TGTGCCACCAAGAGGGGGGCGGGAGGCGGGACCGGGGAGCTGTTTTTT. Translated: CATKRGAGGGTGELFF. Full variable domain (missing parts from reference TRBV19 and TRBJ2-2): DGGITQSPKYLFRKEGQNVTLSCEQNLNHDAMYWYRQDPGQGLRLIYYSQIVNDFQKGDIAEGYSVSREKKESFPLTVTSAQKNPTAFYLCATKRGAGGGTGELFFGEGSRLTVL.

J is TRBJ1-4 and V is TRBV5-1; D perhaps matches TRBD1 (5 bases). Germline values: CDR1 SGHRS, CDR2 YFSETQ. The CDR3 runs 16 residues. The V gene lost 0 bases and the J gene lost 4 bases, with 13 bases spanning the gap. The DNA of the CDR3 is TGCGCCAGCAGCTTGGAAGTGACAGAAGATAATGAAAAACTGTTTTTT. This translates into CASSLEVTEDNEKLFF.

The chain employs TRBV30 and TRBJ1-6; 7 nucleotides line up with TRBD1. V was clipped by 2 bases and J by 9 bases; unmatched bases: 4. The CDR3 consists of 13 residues. Looked up from germline, CDR1 is GTSNPN and CDR2 is SVGIG (reference sequence). The CDR3 coding sequence is TGTGCCTGGAGTTGGACAGGCGGTTCACCCCTCCACTTT. Protein: CAWSWTGGSPLHF. Based on the CDR3 plus reference TRBV30 and TRBJ1-6, the full variable domain is SQTIHQWPATLVQPVGSPLSLECTVEGTSNPNLYWYRQAAGRGLQLLFYSVGIGQISSEVPQNLSASRPQDRQFILSSKKLLLSDSGFYLCAWSWTGGSPLHFGNGTRLTVT.

This clone was found once. The V and J genes are TRBV6-6 and TRBJ2-7, with 9 bases that match TRBD2. Germline V gene lookup returns CDR1 MNHNY and CDR2 SVGAGI (reference sequence). Trimming removed 7 bases from V and 4 bases from J; junction bases left unmatched: 8. The CDR3 has 14 residues. CDR3 in DNA: TGTGCCAGCAAGGTAGCGGGAGCTCAGTACGAGCAGTACTTC. It yields the protein CASKVAGAQYEQYF.

In DNA form, the CDR3 reads TGCGCCAGCAGCTTCGCCGGGGGGTCCTACAATGAGCAGTTCTTC. Encoded protein: CASSFAGGSYNEQFF. This rearrangement joins TRBV5-1 to TRBJ2-1; 7 bases fit TRBD2. Trimming took 2 bases from V and 1 from J; bases not matched to a gene: 3. The CDR3 length is 15 residues. Germline V gives CDR1 SGHRS, CDR2 YFSETQ.

In DNA form, the CDR3 reads TGCGCCAGCCGGAGGACCATAGCGGAGGGAACCGGGGAGCTGTTTTTT. Translated, it gives CASRRTIAEGTGELFF. The J gene is TRBJ2-2, the V gene TRBV5-1, with D perhaps TRBD2 (6 bases). Germline CDR1 reads SGHRS; CDR2 reads YFSETQ. The CDR3 is made up of 16 amino acids. The germline V and J ends were trimmed by 7 bases and 5 bases, with 21 bases remaining between them. Based on the CDR3 plus reference TRBV5-1 and TRBJ2-2, the full variable domain is KAGVTQTPRYLIKTRGQQVTLSCSPISGHRSVSWYQQTPGQGLQFLFEYFSETQRNKGNFPGRFSGRQFSNSRSEMNVSTLELGDSALYLCASRRTIAEGTGELFFGEGSRLTVL.

The CDR3 DNA reads as TGTGCCAGCAGCCAAGGACTAGCGGTAGGCACAGATACGCAGTATTTT. As protein: CASSQGLAVGTDTQYF. This chain uses TRBV4-2 with TRBJ2-3; TRBD2 matches 9 bases. From germline, CDR1 is LGHNA and CDR2 YNFKEQ. The CDR3 is 16 amino acids. Germline trimming cut 1 base from V and 1 base from J; bases unmatched to any gene: 3.

The chain joins TRBV7-2 to TRBJ1-5, with TRBD1 as a possible D gene (5 bases). The CDR3 is made up of 13 amino acids. Trimming removed 4 bases at V and 4 bases at J, with 8 bases between. In germline, CDR1 is SGHTA, CDR2 FQGNSA. CDR3 coding DNA: TGTGCCAGCAGCTCCCCAGGGAATCAGCCCCAGCATTTT. Translated, it gives CASSSPGNQPQHF.

Remarks on this clone: This sample also contains other DNA sequences that code for the same CDR3. The chain is built from TRBV5-4 and TRBJ1-1; D might be TRBD1 (6 bases). Trimming took 2 bases from V and 4 from J, leaving 9 bases between them. Per germline, CDR1 SGHNT and CDR2 YYREEE (reference sequence). The CDR3 sequence is 13 residues long. CDR3: CASSFRGGTEAFF. For the CDR3, the DNA is TGTGCCAGCAGCTTCAGGGGTGGCACTGAAGCTTTCTTT.

This chain uses TRBV28 with TRBJ1-1, with no clear D. CDR3 length: 13 amino acids. Germline values: CDR1 MDHEN, CDR2 SYDVKM. The V end lost 8 bases, the J end lost 10 bases, and 20 bases lay between the germline ends. As DNA, the CDR3 is TGTGCCAGCGGCCTAGTCCAGAACCTGGGAGCTTTCTTT. Protein product: CASGLVQNLGAFF.

Here the CDR3 DNA reads TGTGCCAGCTCACCACCGAACAGGGGCCAGACTGAAGCTTTCTTT. This gives the protein CASSPPNRGQTEAFF. The V gene is TRBV18, the J gene TRBJ1-1, with 7 bases that match TRBD1. CDR3 length: 15 residues. Germline CDR1 is KGHSH and CDR2 is LQKENI. Trimming took 0 bases from V and 5 from J; bases not matched to a gene: 6.

CDR3 protein: CASSLPGDGQPQHF. The CDR3 bases are TGCGCCAGCAGCTTGCCAGGGGACGGTCAGCCCCAGCATTTT. The chain joins TRBV5-1 to TRBJ1-5; tentative D call: TRBD1 (6 bases). From germline, CDR1 is SGHRS and CDR2 YFSETQ. The CDR3 contains 14 residues. Between the trimmed V and J ends, which lost 1 base and 6 bases, there was a span of 11 bases.

V gene TRBV15 combines with J gene TRBJ1-1; 7 bases fit TRBD1. Germline assignment: CDR1 LNHNV and CDR2 YYDKDF (reference sequence). The length of the CDR3 is 14 residues. After removal of 7 bases from V and 4 bases from J, the junction contained 9 bases not matched to a gene. CDR3 nucleotides: TGTGCCACCACCCCCGGGGCAGGGGGCACTGAAGCTTTCTTT. Translated: CATTPGAGGTEAFF.